What follows are 6 T cell receptor beta chains derived from one specimen sequenced in a study of control samples from healthy donors and cancer patients. Some clones are missing from TCRdb's copy, which holds only in-frame ones; the method was immunoSEQ multiplex PCR. The data show 150,000 to 180,000 clones, 90% to 95% seen once. The sample was blood. All receptors come from a man aged 40-55 years in good health.

CDR3 residues: CASSIETTGGSYEQYF. CDR3 coding DNA: TGTGCCAGTAGTATAGAAACGACAGGGGGTTCCTACGAGCAGTACTTC. V gene TRBV19 combines with J gene TRBJ2-7; 9 bases are shared with TRBD1. The CDR3 runs to 16 residues. With V trimmed by 0 bases and J by 1 base, 4 bases remained unmatched. CDR1 is LNHDA, CDR2 SQIVND, per germline (reference sequence).

V gene TRBV15 combines with J gene TRBJ1-5; 9 bases align to TRBD1. This CDR3 is built from 15 residues. Trimming took 4 bases from V and 7 from J; bases not matched to a gene: 8. Germline-derived CDR1 and CDR2 are LNHNV and YYDKDF (reference sequence). The CDR3 DNA reads as TGTGCCACCAGCATTAGACAGGGGGAGGGACAGCCCCAGCATTTT. It yields the protein CATSIRQGEGQPQHF.

The J gene is TRBJ1-4, the V gene TRBV20-1; D is uncertain. Per the germline V gene, CDR1 is DFQATT and CDR2 is SNEGSKA (reference sequence). The CDR3 contains 11 residues. CDR3 region: CSLRAVGKLFF. As DNA, the CDR3 is TGCAGCCTAAGGGCCGTGGGAAAACTGTTTTTT.

This clone was seen a handful of times. This chain uses TRBV27 with TRBJ1-1; 8 bases are a match to TRBD1. The CDR3 consists of 12 residues. Trimming removed 2 bases from V and 8 bases from J; junction bases left unmatched: 1. Germline CDR1 and CDR2: MNHEY and SMNVEV (reference sequence). CDR3 nucleotide sequence: TGTGCCAGCAGTTTAAGACAGGGGGAAGCTTTCTTT. As protein: CASSLRQGEAFF.

The chain joins TRBV6-5 to TRBJ1-1; tentative D call: TRBD1 (5 bases). This CDR3 has 16 amino acids. From germline, CDR1 is MNHEY and CDR2 SVGAGI. V was trimmed by 4 bases and J by 0 bases, leaving 15 bases between them. In DNA form, the CDR3 reads TGTGCCAGCAGTTGGGGGGGAGGATATATGAACACTGAAGCTTTCTTT. Translating it yields CASSWGGGYMNTEAFF.

This chain connects TRBV27 to TRBJ2-3; 8 bases fit TRBD2. This CDR3 spans 15 amino acids. After removal of 7 bases from V and 4 bases from J, the junction contained 10 bases not matched to a gene. In germline, CDR1 is MNHEY, CDR2 SMNVEV (reference sequence). In nucleotides, the CDR3 is TGTGCCAGCACCCCACTAGCGGTTGGCGCAGATACGCAGTATTTT. Encoded protein: CASTPLAVGADTQYF.